This is a list of T cell receptor beta chains from one sample in a study of response to subunit inactivated influenza vaccine. TCRdb passed the RT-PCR reads through MiXCR, listing each CDR3 protein once. Here the sample spans more than 450,000 distinct CDR3 sequences, 11% being singletons. Separately, the same data were catalogued under a study of T cells expressing NK-cell markers.

The sample consisted of PBMCs from blood, taken on the day of vaccination. These receptors were obtained from a man between 45 and 60 years old who received an inactivated influenza vaccine. Each CDR3 is given with its conserved first and last residue. D genes are given only for firm matches. The size entry is marked missing in some rows and otherwise reads once, few, many or a size class.

J: TRBJ2-1; D: -; V: TRBV18; length: 12; size: many; DNA: TGTGCCAGCTCACCAGGGGTCCATGAGCAGTTCTTC; CDR3: CASSPGVHEQFF
J: TRBJ1-5; D: -; V: TRBV7-9; length: 14; size: few; DNA: TGTGCCAGCAGCTCCCTGGACAGCAATCAGCCCCAGCATTTT; CDR3: CASSSLDSNQPQHF
J: TRBJ2-1; D: -; V: TRBV20-1; length: 15; size: -; DNA: TGCAGTGCTCCAACCGCTAGCGACTCCTACAATGAGCAGTTCTTC; CDR3: CSAPTASDSYNEQFF
J: TRBJ2-5; D: -; V: TRBV28; length: 15; size: once; DNA: TGTGCCAGCACGGACTTTTCAGAGGCGCAAGAGACCCTGTACTTC; CDR3: CASTDFSEAQETLYF
J: TRBJ1-5; D: TRBD1; V: TRBV4-2; length: 15; size: few; DNA: TGTGCCAGCAGCCCGTCAGACAGGGGAAATCAGCCCCAGCATTTT; CDR3: CASSPSDRGNQPQHF
J: TRBJ1-1; D: -; V: TRBV3-1; length: 13; size: many; DNA: TGTGCCAGCAGCCAAGATGTGAACACTGAAGCTTTCTTT; CDR3: CASSQDVNTEAFF
J: TRBJ1-3; D: -; V: TRBV29-1; length: 13; size: few; DNA: TGCAGCGTTTTCCTCAGGGGCGGAAACACCATATATTTT; CDR3: CSVFLRGGNTIYF
J: TRBJ2-1; D: TRBD2; V: TRBV9; length: 19; size: few; DNA: TGTGCCAGCAGCGGGGTAGGGACTAGCGGGGCCCGAGGCTACAATGAGCAGTTCTTC; CDR3: CASSGVGTSGARGYNEQFF
J: TRBJ2-7; D: TRBD2; V: TRBV29-1; length: 14; size: -; DNA: TGCAGCGTTGAGGACCGGGAGGGCCCGTACGAGCAGTACTTC; CDR3: CSVEDREGPYEQYF
J: TRBJ1-1; D: -; V: TRBV20-1; length: 15; size: -; DNA: TGCAGTGCTAGAGATCTAAGGACGGGGGTCACTGAAGCTTTCTTT; CDR3: CSARDLRTGVTEAFF
J: TRBJ1-2; D: TRBD1; V: TRBV20-1; length: 15; size: few; DNA: TGCAGTGCTCAGGAGACAGGGTTTATGAACTATGGCTACACCTTC; CDR3: CSAQETGFMNYGYTF
J: TRBJ2-7; D: -; V: TRBV5-1; length: 13; size: few; DNA: TGCGCCAGCAGCGAAGGCAGGGCCTACGAGCAGTACTTC; CDR3: CASSEGRAYEQYF
J: TRBJ2-1; D: TRBD2; V: TRBV7-2; length: 15; size: -; DNA: TGTGCCAGCGGTACCGGGACTAGCTCCTACAATGAGCAGTTCTTC; CDR3: CASGTGTSSYNEQFF
J: TRBJ1-1; D: -; V: TRBV18; length: 15; size: -; DNA: TGTGCCAGCTCACCTTTCGAGCGAGTTGGGCCCGAAGCTTTCTTT; CDR3: CASSPFERVGPEAFF
J: TRBJ2-7; D: -; V: TRBV5-1; length: 15; size: -; DNA: TGCGCCAGCAGCGGGGACCTCCAAAGAACCTACGAGCAGTACTTC; CDR3: CASSGDLQRTYEQYF
J: TRBJ1-1; D: -; V: TRBV19; length: 14; size: -; DNA: TGTGCCAGTAGTTCACCGACAGTGAACACTGAAGCTTTCTTT; CDR3: CASSSPTVNTEAFF
J: TRBJ1-3; D: TRBD1; V: TRBV3-1; length: 15; size: -; DNA: TGTGCCAGCAGCCTGGACAGGGTCTCTGGAAACACCATATATTTT; CDR3: CASSLDRVSGNTIYF
J: TRBJ2-4; D: TRBD2; V: TRBV5-1; length: 15; size: -; DNA: TGCGCCAGCAGCTTAGGAGCGGGAGCGGGAAACATTCAGTACTTC; CDR3: CASSLGAGAGNIQYF
J: TRBJ2-7; D: TRBD2; V: TRBV20-1; length: 13; size: few; DNA: TGCAGTGCTTGGACTAGCGCGTCCTACGAGCAGTACTTC; CDR3: CSAWTSASYEQYF
J: TRBJ2-7; D: -; V: TRBV27; length: 14; size: few; DNA: TGTGCCAGCAGTTCTGGGACGAAGGGTGGCGAGCAGTACTTC; CDR3: CASSSGTKGGEQYF
J: TRBJ2-1; D: TRBD2; V: TRBV9; length: 16; size: -; DNA: TGTGCCAGCAGCGTAGGGCCCGGGAGGGCCGGTAATGAGCAGTTCTTC; CDR3: CASSVGPGRAGNEQFF
J: TRBJ1-5; D: TRBD1; V: TRBV12-3/TRBV12-4; length: 13; size: few; DNA: TGTGCCAGCGGACAGGTTCCGCGCCAGCCCCAGCATTTT; CDR3: CASGQVPRQPQHF
J: TRBJ2-2; D: -; V: TRBV4-3; length: 16; size: few; DNA: TGCGCCAGCAGCCAAGACGGGGGGCGCGTCACCGGGGAGCTGTTTTTT; CDR3: CASSQDGGRVTGELFF
J: TRBJ2-4; D: TRBD1; V: TRBV12-3/TRBV12-4; length: 18; size: -; DNA: TGTGCCAGCAGTTTATATCCCCCCGGGACAGTAGCCAAAAACATTCAGTACTTC; CDR3: CASSLYPPGTVAKNIQYF
J: TRBJ2-2; D: -; V: TRBV7-2; length: 13; size: few; DNA: TGTGCCAGCAGCTCCACCTTGACCGGGGAGCTGTTTTTT; CDR3: CASSSTLTGELFF
J: TRBJ2-3; D: -; V: TRBV15; length: 16; size: -; DNA: TGTGCCACCAGCAGAGCCGATAGCTTGAACACAGATACGCAGTATTTT; CDR3: CATSRADSLNTDTQYF
J: TRBJ2-7; D: TRBD1; V: TRBV19; length: 15; size: -; DNA: TGTGCCAGTAGTGTTCAGGGGGCCTTATCCTACGAGCAGTACTTC; CDR3: CASSVQGALSYEQYF
J: TRBJ2-5; D: TRBD1; V: TRBV2; length: 15; size: few; DNA: TGTGCCAGCAGTGAAGAACAGGGGAAGGGGGAGACCCAGTACTTC; CDR3: CASSEEQGKGETQYF
J: TRBJ1-2; D: -; V: TRBV12-3/TRBV12-4; length: 16; size: few; DNA: TGTGCCAGCTCCCCTTGGGCAGGGAGGGTTAACTATGGCTACACCTTC; CDR3: CASSPWAGRVNYGYTF
J: TRBJ2-3; D: TRBD2; V: TRBV3-1; length: 16; size: few; DNA: TGTGCCAGCAGCCTGCGACTAGCGGGAGAGATAGATACGCAGTATTTT; CDR3: CASSLRLAGEIDTQYF
J: TRBJ2-1; D: TRBD2; V: TRBV28; length: 14; size: few; DNA: TGTGCCAGCAGTTTCGCAGCGGGATCGGGTGAGCAGTTCTTC; CDR3: CASSFAAGSGEQFF
J: TRBJ2-2; D: -; V: TRBV11-2; length: 15; size: -; DNA: TGTGCCAGCAGCGAGACAGATACTAACACCGGGGAGCTGTTTTTT; CDR3: CASSETDTNTGELFF
J: TRBJ1-2; D: -; V: TRBV5-6; length: 13; size: -; DNA: TGTGCCAGCAGCCACGACAGCTTCCTGAGCTACACCTTC; CDR3: CASSHDSFLSYTF
J: TRBJ1-1; D: -; V: TRBV6-2/TRBV6-3; length: 13; size: few; DNA: TGTGCCAGCGGGATCGGGTGGGGGACTGAAGCTTTCTTT; CDR3: CASGIGWGTEAFF